This T cell receptor (beta chain) originates from a study of blood T cell repertoires in COVID-19. Study in general: COVID-19 samples from acute and convalescent phases originated in the United States, Italy and Spain.

The V end was cut by 2 bases, the J end by 5 bases, with 6 bases between. Germline assignment: CDR1 MNHEY and CDR2 SMNVEV (reference sequence). The CDR3 is 12 amino acids. Original analysis: Amplification of reference gene primers provided the estimated nucleated cell counts. Sequencing used immunoSEQ multiplex PCR; TCRdb keeps in-frame clones, though not all of them. The V and J calls and the clone size are those of that table, but D and trimming were determined from the DNA. The sample has some 150,000 clones, 75% to 85% seen once. The chain is built from TRBV27 and TRBJ1-2, with D tentatively TRBD1 (6 bases). Sequenced sample: peripheral blood. This sequence originates from a woman aged 50 to 60 with acute or convalescent COVID-19. CDR3 in amino acids: CASSLQGYGYTF. For the CDR3, the DNA is TGTGCCAGCAGTTTACAGGGGTATGGCTACACCTTC.